The T cell receptor (beta chain) described here comes from a study of response to subunit inactivated influenza vaccine. CDR3 size: 14 residues. With 1 base removed from V and 3 bases from J, the gap between germline ends came to 9 bases. Germline-derived CDR1 and CDR2 are MNHNS and SASEGT. TCRdb independently ran MiXCR on the RT-PCR reads; one entry per CDR3 protein. Of fewer than 750,000 distinct CDR3 sequences listed, around 13% are singletons. A remark on this clonotype: What it recognizes is unknown.

Study findings and constraints: After each seasonal influenza vaccination, few new T cells are recruited, the authors suggested.

The chain employs TRBV6-1 and TRBJ1-2; weak D call: TRBD1 (6 bases). The sequence was collected from a man aged 45-60 years who received an inactivated influenza vaccine. Sequences were derived from PBMCs from blood, sampled 12 days after vaccination. The CDR3 is CASSEVGGYYGYTF. The CDR3 DNA is TGTGCCAGCAGTGAAGTGGGGGGCTACTATGGCTACACCTTC.